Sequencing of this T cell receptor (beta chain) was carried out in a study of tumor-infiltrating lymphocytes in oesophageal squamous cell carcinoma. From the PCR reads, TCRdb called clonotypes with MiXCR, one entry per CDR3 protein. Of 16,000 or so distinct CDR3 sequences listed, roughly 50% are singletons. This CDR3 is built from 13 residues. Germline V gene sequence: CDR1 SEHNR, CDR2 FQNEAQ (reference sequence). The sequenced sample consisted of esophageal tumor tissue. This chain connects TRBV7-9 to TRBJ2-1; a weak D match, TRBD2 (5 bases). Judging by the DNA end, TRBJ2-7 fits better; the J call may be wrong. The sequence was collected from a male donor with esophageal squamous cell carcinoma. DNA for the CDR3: TGTGCCAGCAGCTTAGCGCGGGTAAACGAGCAGTACTTC. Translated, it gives CASSLARVNEQYF.